The source of this T cell receptor beta chain is a study of blood T cell repertoires in COVID-19 (dated by TCRdb to about 2020). Study-wide context: Samples from collaborators originated in the United States, Italy and Spain and spanned both the acute and convalescent phases of COVID-19. The prospective study material was composed of cDNA or gDNA derived from T cells, B-cell-depleted T cells, or PBMCs. Deeply sampled blood TCRbeta repertoires from subjects exposed to, actively infected with, or recovered from COVID-19 were included in the dataset. The repertoires were released in a freely available public database meant as a resource for research on the immune response to SARS-CoV-2. Samples were obtained from the ongoing ImmuneRACE study (first 160 participants) and from over 1,000 subjects provided by 6 global collaborators. Nearly every sample came with metadata listing a de-identified subject ID, COVID-19 status, age in years and sex. Where available, HLA class I and class II types were taken from metadata supplied by the sample provider and were not determined by assay-based typing. Here is what the overall study found, with its caveats: The amount of clinical and demographic metadata varied by source and participant and was provided uncurated.

TCRbeta CDR3 regions were amplified from genomic DNA by means of the immunoSEQ Assay, a bias-controlled multiplex PCR. The original methods were these. The number of nucleated cells in each sample was estimated by amplification of reference gene primers within the assay. To quantify the absolute abundance of each unique TCRbeta CDR3 rearrangement, sequence reads were collapsed and filtered. Productive Simpson clonality was computed per sample as the square root of Simpson's diversity index over productive rearrangements. The source is immuneACCESS, and TCRdb retained only in-frame sequences with V and J called. Part of the clones is not carried over; for the studies checked, unresolved V genes explain less than half of this, and the remainder is unexplained. V, J and clone size derive from that table, while D and trimming were established from the DNA sequence. In this sample the table shows 90,000 to 150,000 clones, about 74% of which occur a single time. The ten largest account for less than 7.5% of the sample.

Taken from cysteine to phenylalanine, the CDR3 has 17 residues. CDR3 DNA only is kept here, 51 bases in frame from base 1. From the germline V gene (reference sequence), CDR1 is MNHEY and CDR2 is SMNVEV. Relative to germline, V is 4 bases shorter and J is 0 bases shorter, with 18 bases between their ends. To note about this clone: The clone's antigen remains unknown. Per-nucleotide qualities are absent, and no much larger clonotype sits a single base away.

Whole blood was collected in K2EDTA tubes by collaborating institutions according to the institutions' own protocols. For TCRbeta analysis, collaborators shipped samples as frozen whole blood, isolated PBMCs, or DNA extracted from either of those sample types. Material: peripheral blood. This sequence uses TRBV27 and TRBJ1-1; the D gene lacks a confident call. This clonotype originated in a man in his sixties or seventies with acute or convalescent COVID-19. DNA sequence: TGTGCCAGCAGTTCGACTGATTTAGGATTTATGAACACTGAAGCTTTCTTT. Translated, this is CASSSTDLGFMNTEAFF.